This T cell receptor beta chain was recorded in a study of cytomegalovirus exposure and HLA in healthy donors. Germline CDR1 and CDR2: SQVTM and ANQGSEA. This CDR3 contains 11 residues. The V gene lost 8 bases and the J gene lost 0 bases, with 7 bases spanning the gap. In nominal health when sampled, donors likely had unrecorded immune exposures nonetheless. Study results and limitations: Overall, around 160 TCR beta chains were annotated as cytomegalovirus-associated. The authors assumed roughly uniform sequencing depth across donors for presence/absence analyses. One cluster of highly shared sequence variants probably arose as a sequencing artifact.

Vbeta (60) and Jbeta (13) primers were used in the PCR. The protocol was immunoSEQ multiplex PCR, while the TCRdb copy is restricted to in-frame clones and leaves out a portion. This table lists about 72,000 clones. For this clone: Its antigen is unidentified.

This sequence joins TRBV29-1 and TRBJ1-1; the D is unclear. Sequenced sample: PBMCs. This sequence originates from a woman in her 40s in good health and CMV-seropositive. Here the CDR3 DNA reads TGCAGCACCTCGGTGAACACTGAAGCTTTCTTT. It codes for CSTSVNTEAFF.